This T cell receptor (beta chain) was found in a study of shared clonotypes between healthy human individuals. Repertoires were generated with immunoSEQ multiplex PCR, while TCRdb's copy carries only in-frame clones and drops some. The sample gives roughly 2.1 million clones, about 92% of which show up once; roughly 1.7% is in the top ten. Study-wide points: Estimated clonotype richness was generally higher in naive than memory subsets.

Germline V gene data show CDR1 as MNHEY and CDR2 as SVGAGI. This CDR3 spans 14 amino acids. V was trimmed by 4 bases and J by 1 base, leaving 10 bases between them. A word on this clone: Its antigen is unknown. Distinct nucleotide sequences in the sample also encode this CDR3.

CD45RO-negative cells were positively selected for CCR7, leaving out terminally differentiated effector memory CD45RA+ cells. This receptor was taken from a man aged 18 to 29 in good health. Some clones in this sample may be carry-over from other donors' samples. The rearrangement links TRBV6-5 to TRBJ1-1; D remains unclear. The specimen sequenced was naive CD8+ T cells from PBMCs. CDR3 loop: CASSLGRTNTEAFF. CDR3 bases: TGTGCCAGCAGTTTGGGCAGAACGAACACTGAAGCTTTCTTT.